A single sample is the source of the 2 T cell receptor beta chains below, sequenced in a study of CD8 T cells in Susac syndrome. Reverse transcription of about 0.5 to 1 ug RNA was carried out with random hexamers. TCRdb reanalysed the immunoSEQ multiplex PCR reads using MiXCR and keeps one entry per CDR3 protein. The profile covers about 280,000 distinct CDR3 sequences, with about 88% appearing a single time and approximately 0.11% taken by the ten largest. The specimen sequenced was CD8+ T cells from PBMCs. The receptors shown here come from a human donor with multiple sclerosis.

The chain joins TRBV4-1 to TRBJ2-1; no firm D call. CDR1 and CDR2 (germline): MGHRA, YSYEKL. The CDR3 length is 13 residues. V was shortened by 1 base and J by 6 bases, with 7 bases between the two germline ends. This chain's CDR3 is CASSQARFNEQFF. CDR3 nucleotide sequence: TGCGCCAGCAGCCAAGCCCGATTCAATGAGCAGTTCTTC.

The gene calls are TRBV5-1 and TRBJ2-2; 10 positions agree with TRBD2. Trimming at V came to 0 bases and at J to 0 bases, leaving 2 bases not matched to a gene. The CDR3 runs 17 residues. CDR1 is SGHRS, CDR2 YFSETQ, per germline. CDR3 sequence (DNA): TGCGCCAGCAGCTTGGCACTAGCGGGATCGAACACCGGGGAGCTGTTTTTT. Translation: CASSLALAGSNTGELFF.